Below, 21 T cell receptor beta chains from the same sample are listed, as sequenced in a study of identical twins. TCRdb itself ran the 5' RACE reads through MiXCR, one entry per CDR3 protein. Of a few hundred thousand distinct CDR3 sequences listed, around 8% are singletons. A further study also used this sample, focusing on yellow fever vaccine responses in identical twins.

Specimen: CD8+ T cells sorted from blood. The receptors originated from a woman in her late teens or twenties in good health.

The gene calls are TRBV21-1 and TRBJ2-7. TRBV21-1 constitutes a pseudogene. The CDR3 totals 11 residues. Here the CDR3 reads CASSKDHEQYF. CDR3 coding DNA: TGTGCCAGCAGCAAAGATCACGAGCAGTACTTC.

This clonotype has a count of ten or more. The chain carries TRBV19 and TRBJ2-4; no clear D gene. V dropped 3 bases and J dropped 8 bases, with 8 bases sitting between them. The CDR3 is made up of 12 amino acids. Germline assignment: CDR1 LNHDA and CDR2 SQIVND (reference sequence). CDR3 loop: CASSIGVDIQYF. The CDR3 DNA is TGTGCCAGTAGTATCGGCGTCGACATTCAGTACTTC.

This clonotype was seen a handful of times. J is TRBJ2-7 and V is TRBV20-1; TRBD1 matches at 8 bases. CDR1 DFQATT and CDR2 SNEGSKA come from the germline V gene (reference sequence). V shed 3 bases, J shed 7 bases, and the junction held 11 bases outside the gene matches. This CDR3 is built from 14 residues. CDR3 coding DNA: TGCAGTGCTAGTAGGACAGGGCCGCAGGGGGAGCAGTACTTC. It yields the protein CSASRTGPQGEQYF.

This clonotype was seen a handful of times. V is TRBV28 and J is TRBJ2-2, with D possibly called TRBD1 or TRBD2 (5 bases each). Trimming cost V 3 bases and J 0 bases, with 11 bases left between them. This CDR3 has 16 amino acids. Germline assignment: CDR1 MDHEN and CDR2 SYDVKM. The chain's CDR3 is CASSFGTESNTGELFF. The CDR3 DNA reads as TGTGCCAGCAGTTTTGGGACGGAATCGAACACCGGGGAGCTGTTTTTT.

This clonotype has a count of ten or more. CDR3 region: CASSPAEVAYEQYF. For the CDR3, the DNA is TGTGCCAGCAGCCCGGCGGAGGTGGCCTACGAGCAGTACTTC. The chain uses TRBV4-2 and TRBJ2-7; tentative D call: TRBD2 (5 bases). Germline loops: CDR1 LGHNA, CDR2 YNFKEQ. The CDR3 totals 14 residues. Trimming shortened V by 4 bases and J by 2 bases, and 12 bases separated the two germline ends.

J is TRBJ2-2 and V is TRBV3-1, with a weak D call TRBD1 (5 bases). Trimming took off 3 bases at V and 1 base at J, with 12 bases between the two ends. The CDR3 runs to 16 residues. Germline assignment: CDR1 LGHDT and CDR2 YNNKEL (reference sequence). The CDR3 protein is CASSHTSQGNTGELFF. CDR3 nucleotides: TGTGCCAGCAGCCACACCTCCCAGGGGAACACCGGGGAGCTGTTTTTT.

This clonotype was picked up many times. The gene calls are TRBV7-9 and TRBJ2-1; 8 nucleotides align to TRBD2. The V segment lost 5 bases and the J segment 0 bases; nucleotides outside the gene matches: 3. Germline V gene sequence: CDR1 SEHNR, CDR2 FQNEAQ (reference sequence). The CDR3 extends over 15 amino acids. This CDR3 reads CASSHAGGSYNEQFF. CDR3 sequence (DNA): TGTGCCAGCAGCCACGCGGGGGGCTCCTACAATGAGCAGTTCTTC.

The chain employs TRBV29-1 and TRBJ2-7; 12 nucleotides line up with TRBD2. The CDR3 has 15 amino acids. V dropped 1 base and J dropped 7; count of bases not matched to a gene: 8. Germline assignment: CDR1 SQVTM and CDR2 ANQGSEA. CDR3 coding DNA: TGCAGCGTTGAAGGGACTAGCGGGGCGTCCTGGGAGCAGTACTTC. Protein product: CSVEGTSGASWEQYF.

This clonotype was seen a handful of times. The chain couples TRBV5-1 to TRBJ2-7; the D is unclear. The CDR3 totals 13 residues. Trimming pared 3 bases from V and 3 bases from J, leaving 10 bases between. Germline loops: CDR1 SGHRS, CDR2 YFSETQ. The CDR3 DNA sequence: TGCGCCAGCAGCTGGACCGTAGGCTACGAGCAGTACTTC. Encoded protein: CASSWTVGYEQYF.

Only a few counts were recorded for this clonotype. V usage is TRBV5-6 and J usage is TRBJ2-7, with TRBD1 matching 12 bases. CDR3 length: 16 amino acids. The germline V gene encodes CDR1 SGHDT and CDR2 YYEEEE. V lost 0 bases and J lost 4; bases outside the gene matches: 5. The CDR3 DNA reads as TGTGCCAGCAGCTTGGAGGGACAGGGGGCACCGTACGAGCAGTACTTC. Its protein is CASSLEGQGAPYEQYF.

The chain joins TRBV27 to TRBJ1-2, with 7 bases aligning to TRBD1. The CDR3 has 14 residues. The germline gives CDR1 MNHEY, CDR2 SMNVEV (reference sequence). Trimming removed 3 bases from V and 7 bases from J; junction bases left unmatched: 8. Here the CDR3 reads CASSFGGQARGYTF. The CDR3 DNA follows: TGTGCCAGCAGTTTTGGAGGACAGGCCCGTGGCTACACCTTC.

This clonotype was counted between two and nine times. This chain connects TRBV7-2 to TRBJ2-7, with D perhaps matching TRBD2 (6 bases). Germline CDR1 and CDR2: SGHTA and FQGNSA. CDR3 length equals 15 residues. Between the trimmed V and J ends, which lost 7 bases and 2 bases, there was a span of 18 bases. CDR3 bases: TGTGCCAGCACCCAAGACGCTGGAGGGGCCTACGAGCAGTACTTC. Residues: CASTQDAGGAYEQYF. The variable domain in full, with the rest retrieved from reference TRBV7-2 and TRBJ2-7, is GAGVSQSPSNKVTEKGKDVELRCDPISGHTALYWYRQSLGQGLEFLIYFQGNSAPDKSGLPSDRFSAERTGGSVSTLTIQRTQQEDSAVYLCASTQDAGGAYEQYFGPGTRLTVT.

The rearrangement links TRBV27 to TRBJ1-1; maybe TRBD1 (5 bases). V lost 6 bases, J lost 5 bases, and 19 bases lay in between. The CDR3 spans 15 residues. Germline loops: CDR1 MNHEY, CDR2 SMNVEV (reference sequence). The CDR3 DNA reads as TGTGCCAGCAGAGAGATGGGTGTGGGGGGAACTGAAGCTTTCTTT. Encoded protein: CASREMGVGGTEAFF.

This clonotype was picked up a small number of times. V and J are TRBV10-3 and TRBJ2-1; 10 nucleotides agree with TRBD1. The CDR3 totals 16 residues. CDR1 and CDR2 from the germline V gene are ENHRY and SYGVKD. Trimming removed 6 bases from V and 7 bases from J; junction bases left unmatched: 12. The CDR3 bases are TGTGCCATCAGCCAGAGCAGGGACAGGGGAAGTAATGAGCAGTTCTTC. Translated, it gives CAISQSRDRGSNEQFF.

In this sample, this clonotype turned up a few times. This chain connects TRBV7-8 to TRBJ1-1; the match to TRBD1 covers 7 bases. The J segment lost 1 base and the V segment lost 5 bases, leaving 7 bases of the junction unmatched. There are 15 residues in the CDR3. CDR1 is SGHVS and CDR2 is FQNEAQ in the germline V gene. In DNA form, the CDR3 reads TGTGCCAGCAGCCTGTTAGACAGGGAGAACACTGAAGCTTTCTTT. Its protein product is CASSLLDRENTEAFF.

This clonotype was counted at least ten times. The rearrangement joins TRBV5-5 to TRBJ2-3, with 9 bases matching TRBD1. The CDR3 runs 17 residues. Germline CDR1 is SGHKS and CDR2 is YYEKEE (reference sequence). The V segment lost 4 bases and the J segment 4 bases; nucleotides outside the gene matches: 13. CDR3 nucleotide sequence: TGTGCCAGCAGCCCCGCCGGGGGACAGGGACGGGCAGATACGCAGTATTTT. Translating it yields CASSPAGGQGRADTQYF.

This clonotype showed up many times. This rearrangement joins TRBV15 to TRBJ2-3, with a weak D call TRBD2 (5 bases). Germline lookup yields CDR1 LNHNV and CDR2 YYDKDF (reference sequence). CDR3 length equals 17 residues. Trimming pared 3 bases from V and 4 bases from J, leaving 20 bases between. CDR3 region: CATSSGTGTLFADTQYF. The CDR3 DNA follows: TGTGCCACCAGCAGTGGTACGGGAACTTTGTTCGCAGATACGCAGTATTTT.

The CDR3 loop is CASTPGLAETNEQFF. The CDR3 nucleotides are TGCGCCAGCACCCCGGGACTAGCGGAGACTAATGAGCAGTTCTTC. The rearrangement links TRBV5-1 to TRBJ2-1; TRBD2 aligns across 11 bases. The germline V gene encodes CDR1 SGHRS and CDR2 YFSETQ. The CDR3 loop spans 15 amino acids. V was clipped by 6 bases and J by 7 bases; unmatched bases: 9.

The chain uses TRBV4-2 and TRBJ2-1; D possibly corresponds to TRBD2 (6 bases). This CDR3 has 13 amino acids. Trimming pared 5 bases from V and 8 bases from J, leaving 13 bases between. Germline CDR1 reads LGHNA; CDR2 reads YNFKEQ. The CDR3 DNA is TGTGCCAGCAGCTTCACTAGCCTCGATGAGCAGTTCTTC. This encodes CASSFTSLDEQFF.

This clonotype ranks as medium-sized. The rearrangement joins TRBV6-1 to TRBJ2-1; the D is unclear. There are 15 residues in the CDR3. CDR1 is MNHNS and CDR2 is SASEGT in the germline V gene. V was pared by 4 bases and J by 0 bases, with 10 bases between. The CDR3 here is CASSAPAGSYNEQFF. The CDR3 nucleotides are TGTGCCAGCAGTGCCCCGGCTGGCTCCTACAATGAGCAGTTCTTC.

The V call is TRBV12-3 or TRBV12-4, the J call TRBJ2-5, with D uncertain. V lost 6 bases and J lost 3, with 5 bases in between. This CDR3 spans 11 amino acids. The CDR3 bases are TGTGCCAGCAGGATAGAAGAGACCCAGTACTTC. It is translated as CASRIEETQYF.